This section outlines one T cell receptor beta chain sequence together with its context. Losses at the gene ends were 9 bases for V and 7 bases for J; bases not matched to a gene: 15. This CDR3 spans 16 amino acids. Germline V gives CDR1 KGHDR, CDR2 SFDVKD. Methods used by the authors: Estimation of nucleated cell counts was performed using reference gene primer amplification. Sequencing used immunoSEQ multiplex PCR; TCRdb keeps in-frame clones, though not all of them. The V and J calls and the clone size are those of that table, but D and trimming were determined from the DNA. This table has roughly 99,000 clones, 85% to 95% appearing once. The sample originates from a study of blood T cell repertoires in COVID-19.

The gene calls are TRBV24-1 and TRBJ2-5; 11 bases are a match to TRBD2. The receptor comes from a woman aged 25 to 39 with acute or convalescent COVID-19. The sequenced sample consisted of peripheral blood. The DNA for the CDR3 is TGTGCCACCGGTACTACGGGGACTAGCGGTGGGCGGACCCAGTACTTC. Protein product: CATGTTGTSGGRTQYF.